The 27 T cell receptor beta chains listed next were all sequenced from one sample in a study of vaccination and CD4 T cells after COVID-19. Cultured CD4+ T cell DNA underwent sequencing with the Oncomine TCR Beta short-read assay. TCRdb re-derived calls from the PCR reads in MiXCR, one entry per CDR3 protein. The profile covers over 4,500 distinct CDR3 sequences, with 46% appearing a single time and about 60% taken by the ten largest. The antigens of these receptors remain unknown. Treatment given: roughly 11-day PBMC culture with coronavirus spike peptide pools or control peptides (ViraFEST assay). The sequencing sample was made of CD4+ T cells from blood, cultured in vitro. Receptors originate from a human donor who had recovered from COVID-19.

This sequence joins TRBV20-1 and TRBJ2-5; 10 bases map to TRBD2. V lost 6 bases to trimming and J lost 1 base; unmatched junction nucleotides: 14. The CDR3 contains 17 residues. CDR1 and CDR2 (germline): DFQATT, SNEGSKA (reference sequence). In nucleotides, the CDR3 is TGCAGTGCCTACCCTAGCGGGGGCGCCTTCTCCCAAGAGACCCAGTACTTC. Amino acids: CSAYPSGGAFSQETQYF.

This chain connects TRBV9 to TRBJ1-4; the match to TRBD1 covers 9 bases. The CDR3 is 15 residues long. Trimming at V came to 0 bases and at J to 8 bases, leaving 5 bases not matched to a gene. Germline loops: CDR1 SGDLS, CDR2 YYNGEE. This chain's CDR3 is CASSVAGTGREKLFF. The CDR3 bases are TGTGCCAGCAGCGTAGCTGGGACAGGGAGGGAAAAACTGTTTTTT.

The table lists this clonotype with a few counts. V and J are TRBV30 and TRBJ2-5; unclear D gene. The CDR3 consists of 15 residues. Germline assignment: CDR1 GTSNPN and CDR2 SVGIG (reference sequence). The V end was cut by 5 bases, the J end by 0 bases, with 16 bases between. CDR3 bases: TGTGCCTGGGTACTAAAAAGGCAGCACCAAGAGACCCAGTACTTC. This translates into CAWVLKRQHQETQYF.

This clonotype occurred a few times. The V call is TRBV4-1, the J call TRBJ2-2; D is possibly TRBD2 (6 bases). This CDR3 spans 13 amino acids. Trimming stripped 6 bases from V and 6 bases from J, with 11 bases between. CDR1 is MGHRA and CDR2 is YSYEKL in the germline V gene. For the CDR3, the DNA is TGCGCCAGCAGTGGACGGGGGTCCGGGGAGCTGTTTTTT. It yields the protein CASSGRGSGELFF.

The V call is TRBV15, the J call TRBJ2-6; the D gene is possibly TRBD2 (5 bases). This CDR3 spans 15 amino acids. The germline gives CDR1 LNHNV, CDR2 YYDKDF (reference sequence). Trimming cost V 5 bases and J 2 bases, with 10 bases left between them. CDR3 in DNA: TGTGCCACCAGCGTCACTAGAGCTGGGGCCAACGTCCTGACTTTC. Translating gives CATSVTRAGANVLTF.

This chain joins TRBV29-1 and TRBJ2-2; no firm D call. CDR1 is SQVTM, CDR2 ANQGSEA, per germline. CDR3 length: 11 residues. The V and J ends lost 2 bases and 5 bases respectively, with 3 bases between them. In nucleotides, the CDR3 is TGCAGCGTTGAACGAACCGGGGAGCTGTTTTTT. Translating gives CSVERTGELFF.

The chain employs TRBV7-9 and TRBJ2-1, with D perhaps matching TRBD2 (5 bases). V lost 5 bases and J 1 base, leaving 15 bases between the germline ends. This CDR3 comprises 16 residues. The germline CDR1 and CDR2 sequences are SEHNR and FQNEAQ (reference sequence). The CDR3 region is CASSPMATTSYNEQFF. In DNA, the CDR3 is TGTGCCAGCAGCCCCATGGCGACTACATCCTACAATGAGCAGTTCTTC.

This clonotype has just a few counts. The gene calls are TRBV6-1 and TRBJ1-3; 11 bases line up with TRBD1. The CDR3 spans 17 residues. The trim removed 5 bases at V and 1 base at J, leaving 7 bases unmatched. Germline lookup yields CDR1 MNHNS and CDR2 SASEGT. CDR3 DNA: TGTGCCAGCAGTCGGGCAGGACAGGGGGCTTCTGGAAACACCATATATTTT. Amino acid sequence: CASSRAGQGASGNTIYF.

This CDR3 reads CASRKTGTGWGYTF. The CDR3 nucleotides read TGTGCCAGCAGGAAGACCGGGACAGGGTGGGGCTACACCTTC. The V call is TRBV6-1, the J call TRBJ1-2, with TRBD1 matching 9 bases. CDR1 MNHNS and CDR2 SASEGT come from the germline V gene. J was trimmed by 8 bases and V by 6 bases; bases with no gene match: 10. The CDR3 has 14 residues.

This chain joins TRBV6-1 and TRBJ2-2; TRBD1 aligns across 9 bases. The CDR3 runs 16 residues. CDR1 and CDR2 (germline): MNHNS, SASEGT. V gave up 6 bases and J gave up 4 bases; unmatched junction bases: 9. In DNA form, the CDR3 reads TGTGCCAGCAGACAGTCGACAGGGGGTCCCACCGGGGAGCTGTTTTTT. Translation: CASRQSTGGPTGELFF.

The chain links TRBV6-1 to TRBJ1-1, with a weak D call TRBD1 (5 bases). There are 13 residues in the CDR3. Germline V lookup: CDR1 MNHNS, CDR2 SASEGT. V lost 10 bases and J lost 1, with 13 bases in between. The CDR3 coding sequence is TGTGCCACCCGGGGACCGTCGAACACTGAAGCTTTCTTT. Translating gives CATRGPSNTEAFF.

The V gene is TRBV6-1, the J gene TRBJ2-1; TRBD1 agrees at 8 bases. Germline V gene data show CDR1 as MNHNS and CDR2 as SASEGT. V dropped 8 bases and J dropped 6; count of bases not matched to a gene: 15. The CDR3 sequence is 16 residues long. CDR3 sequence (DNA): TGTGCCAGCTTCGGCAGGGGGCCCCTCATTACCAATGAGCAGTTCTTC. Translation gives CASFGRGPLITNEQFF.

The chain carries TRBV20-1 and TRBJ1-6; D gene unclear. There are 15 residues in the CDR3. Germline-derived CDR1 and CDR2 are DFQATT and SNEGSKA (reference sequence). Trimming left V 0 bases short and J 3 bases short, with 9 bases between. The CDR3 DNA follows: TGCAGTGCTAGAGATGTAAATTACTATAATTCACCCCTCCACTTT. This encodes CSARDVNYYNSPLHF.

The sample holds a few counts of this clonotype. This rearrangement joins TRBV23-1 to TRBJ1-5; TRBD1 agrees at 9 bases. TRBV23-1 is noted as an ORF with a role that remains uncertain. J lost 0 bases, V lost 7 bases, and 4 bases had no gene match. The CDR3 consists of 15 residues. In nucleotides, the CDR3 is TGCGCCAGCATACAGGGGGCGGATAGCAATCAGCCCCAGCATTTT. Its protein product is CASIQGADSNQPQHF.

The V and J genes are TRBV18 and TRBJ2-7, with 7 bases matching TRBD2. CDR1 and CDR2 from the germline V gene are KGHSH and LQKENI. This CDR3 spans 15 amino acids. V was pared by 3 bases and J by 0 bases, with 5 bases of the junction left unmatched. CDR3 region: CASSPDGGSSYEQYF. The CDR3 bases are TGTGCCAGCTCACCCGACGGGGGGAGCTCCTACGAGCAGTACTTC.

The CDR3 sequence is CASSFTGGNTEAFF. CDR3 sequence (DNA): TGTGCCAGCAGCTTTACAGGTGGGAACACTGAAGCTTTCTTT. The V call is TRBV11-2, the J call TRBJ1-1, with D maybe TRBD1 (5 bases). Trimming cost V 3 bases and J 1 base, with 9 bases left between them. This CDR3 comprises 14 residues. CDR1 SGHAT and CDR2 FQNNGV come from the germline V gene.

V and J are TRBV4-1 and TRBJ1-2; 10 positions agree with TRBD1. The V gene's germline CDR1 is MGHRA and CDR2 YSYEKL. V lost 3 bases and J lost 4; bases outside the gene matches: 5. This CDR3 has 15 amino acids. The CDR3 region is CASSHDGTGAYGYTF. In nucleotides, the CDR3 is TGCGCCAGCAGCCACGATGGGACAGGGGCCTATGGCTACACCTTC.

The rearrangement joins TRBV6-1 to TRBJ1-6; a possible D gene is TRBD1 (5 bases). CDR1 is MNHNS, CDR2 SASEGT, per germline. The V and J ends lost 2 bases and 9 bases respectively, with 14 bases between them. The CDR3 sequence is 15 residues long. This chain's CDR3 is CASSELGRASSPLHF. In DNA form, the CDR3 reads TGTGCCAGCAGTGAACTTGGCAGGGCGTCTTCACCCCTCCACTTT.

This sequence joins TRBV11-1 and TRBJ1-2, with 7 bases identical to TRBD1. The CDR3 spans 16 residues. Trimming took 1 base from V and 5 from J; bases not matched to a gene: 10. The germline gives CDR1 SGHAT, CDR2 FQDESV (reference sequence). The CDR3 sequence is CASSLVPGQWKYGYTF. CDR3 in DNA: TGTGCCAGCAGCTTAGTTCCGGGACAGTGGAAATATGGCTACACCTTC. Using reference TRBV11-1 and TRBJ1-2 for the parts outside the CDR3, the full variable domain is EAEVAQSPRYKITEKSQAVAFWCDPISGHATLYWYRQILGQGPELLVQFQDESVVDDSQLPKDRFSAERLKGVDSTLKIQPAELGDSAMYLCASSLVPGQWKYGYTFGSGTRLTVV.

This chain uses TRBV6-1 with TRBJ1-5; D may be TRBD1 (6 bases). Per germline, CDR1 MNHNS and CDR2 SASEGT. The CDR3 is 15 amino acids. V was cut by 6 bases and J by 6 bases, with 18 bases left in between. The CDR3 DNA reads TGTGCCAGCAGCCTCGAGGGGGGATCCGGTCAGCCCCAGCATTTT. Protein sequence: CASSLEGGSGQPQHF.

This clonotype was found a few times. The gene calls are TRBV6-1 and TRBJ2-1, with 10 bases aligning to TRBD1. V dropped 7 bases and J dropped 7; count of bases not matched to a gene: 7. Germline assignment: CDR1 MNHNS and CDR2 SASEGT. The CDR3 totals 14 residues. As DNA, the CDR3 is TGTGCCAGCACTAATGACAGGGGGCTAAATGAGCAGTTCTTC. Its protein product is CASTNDRGLNEQFF.

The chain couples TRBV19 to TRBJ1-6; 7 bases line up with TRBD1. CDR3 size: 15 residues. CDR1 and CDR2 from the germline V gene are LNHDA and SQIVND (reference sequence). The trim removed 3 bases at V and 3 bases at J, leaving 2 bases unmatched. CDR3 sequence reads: CASSMGTVYNSPLHF. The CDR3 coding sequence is TGTGCCAGTAGTATGGGGACAGTCTATAATTCACCCCTCCACTTT. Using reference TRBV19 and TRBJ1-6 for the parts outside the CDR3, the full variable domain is DGGITQSPKYLFRKEGQNVTLSCEQNLNHDAMYWYRQDPGQGLRLIYYSQIVNDFQKGDIAEGYSVSREKKESFPLTVTSAQKNPTAFYLCASSMGTVYNSPLHFGNGTRLTVT.

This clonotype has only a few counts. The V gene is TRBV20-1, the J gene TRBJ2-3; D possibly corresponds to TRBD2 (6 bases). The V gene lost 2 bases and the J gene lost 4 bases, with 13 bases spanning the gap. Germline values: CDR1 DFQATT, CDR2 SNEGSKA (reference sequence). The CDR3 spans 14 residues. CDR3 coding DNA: TGCAGTGCTAGACCGCGGGGAGGCCCAGATACGCAGTATTTT. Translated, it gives CSARPRGGPDTQYF.

CDR3 sequence: CSARDLLGQDYGYTF. The DNA for the CDR3 is TGCAGTGCTAGAGATCTGTTGGGACAGGATTATGGCTACACCTTC. V usage is TRBV20-1 and J usage is TRBJ1-2; TRBD1 agrees at 8 bases. With V trimmed by 0 bases and J by 5 bases, 8 bases remained unmatched. The CDR3 contains 15 residues. Germline V gives CDR1 DFQATT, CDR2 SNEGSKA (reference sequence).

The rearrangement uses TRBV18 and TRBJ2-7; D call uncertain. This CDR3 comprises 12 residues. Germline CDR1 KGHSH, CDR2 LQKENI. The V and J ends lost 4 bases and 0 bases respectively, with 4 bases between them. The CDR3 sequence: CASSLSSYEQYF. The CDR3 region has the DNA TGTGCCAGCTCACTGAGCTCCTACGAGCAGTACTTC.

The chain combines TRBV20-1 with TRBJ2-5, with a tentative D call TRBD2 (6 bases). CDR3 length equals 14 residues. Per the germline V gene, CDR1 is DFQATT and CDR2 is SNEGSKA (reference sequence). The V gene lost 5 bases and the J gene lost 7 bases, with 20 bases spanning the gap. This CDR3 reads CSAFPGRGGLTQYF. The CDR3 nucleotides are TGCAGTGCTTTCCCGGGGCGGGGCGGCTTGACCCAGTACTTC.

The CDR3 nucleotides are TGTGCCAGCAGTGAAGCATCACAGGGCGGTCAGCCCCAGCATTTT. This encodes CASSEASQGGQPQHF. The chain employs TRBV6-1 and TRBJ1-5, with D maybe TRBD1 (6 bases). The CDR3 spans 15 residues. The germline V gene has CDR1 MNHNS and CDR2 SASEGT. V was trimmed by 0 bases and J by 6 bases, leaving 12 bases between them.